This T cell receptor (beta chain) was obtained from a study of cytomegalovirus exposure and HLA in healthy donors. 13 Jbeta primers and 60 Vbeta primers were used for the PCR. The repertoire was sequenced with immunoSEQ multiplex PCR; TCRdb's copy has only in-frame clones and lacks some. Here the sample spans 120,000 to 150,000 clones, around 72% being singletons. A few counts support this clone. The antigen is undetermined. Germline lookup yields CDR1 SGHRS and CDR2 YFSETQ. This CDR3 region has 14 residues. V lost 0 bases to trimming and J lost 3 bases, with 6 bases between them. The study, taken as a whole, reports: One variant, a missense change in DCLRE1C, was linked in a later analysis to TCR beta V- and J-gene trimming. TCR beta chains numbering approximately 150 were designated cytomegalovirus-associated. Follow-up analysis seemed to connect common viral pathogens with several of the most significant clusters identified.

This clonotype originated in a middle-aged woman in good health and CMV-seronegative. The V call is TRBV5-1, the J call TRBJ2-2; D is undetermined. The specimen was PBMCs. DNA of the CDR3: TGCGCCAGCAGCTTGGAAGCGTACACCGGGGAGCTGTTTTTT. Residues: CASSLEAYTGELFF.